The 19 T cell receptor beta chains given below trace back to one sample, sequenced in a study of blood T cell repertoires in COVID-19. Assay used: immunoSEQ multiplex PCR; TCRdb lists only in-frame clones, some missing. This table holds a few hundred thousand clones, around 86% found once. The sequencing sample was made of peripheral blood. The receptors were sampled from a man aged 40-55 years who had recovered from COVID-19.

The chain is built from TRBV12-5 and TRBJ2-1; TRBD2 aligns across 8 bases. This CDR3 comprises 14 residues. In germline, CDR1 is LGHNT, CDR2 FRNRAP. J was trimmed by 2 bases and V by 5 bases; bases with no gene match: 2. The CDR3: CASGERGTYNEQFF. Written as DNA, the CDR3 is TGTGCTAGTGGTGAGCGGGGGACCTACAATGAGCAGTTCTTC. Drawing the rest from reference TRBV12-5 and TRBJ2-1, the complete variable domain is DARVTQTPRHKVTEMGQEVTMRCQPILGHNTVFWYRQTMMQGLELLAYFRNRAPLDDSGMPKDRFSAEMPDATLATLKIQPSEPRDSAVYFCASGERGTYNEQFFGPGTRLTVL.

CDR3 sequence reads: CASSFGVDTEAFF. The CDR3 nucleotides are TGTGCCAGCAGTTTCGGGGTCGACACTGAAGCTTTCTTT. The chain carries TRBV12-3 or TRBV12-4 and TRBJ1-1; D unresolved. V dropped 3 bases and J dropped 3 bases, with 8 bases sitting between them. The CDR3 length is 13 residues.

The chain couples TRBV6-4 to TRBJ2-3; a weak D match, TRBD2 (5 bases). CDR1 is MRHNA, CDR2 SNTAGT, per germline. Trimming stripped 3 bases from V and 4 bases from J, with 11 bases between. The CDR3 sequence is 14 residues long. For the CDR3, the DNA is TGTGCCAGCAGTGATGGAGGCCCGGCAGATACGCAGTATTTT. It codes for CASSDGGPADTQYF.

DNA of the CDR3: TGTGCCAGCAGCCCCACCGGGGTGGGCATCCACGAGCAGTACTTC. Amino acid sequence: CASSPTGVGIHEQYF. V usage is TRBV9 and J usage is TRBJ2-7, with a weak D call TRBD2 (5 bases). The germline V and J ends were trimmed by 4 bases and 5 bases, with 19 bases remaining between them. Looked up from germline, CDR1 is SGDLS and CDR2 is YYNGEE. The CDR3 has 15 amino acids.

This clone was seen just once. This chain connects TRBV18 to TRBJ2-3, with TRBD2 identical over 7 bases. The CDR3 consists of 15 residues. The trim removed 4 bases at V and 1 base at J, leaving 5 bases unmatched. The germline V gene has CDR1 KGHSH and CDR2 LQKENI. The DNA for the CDR3 is TGTGCCAGCTCACGGGAGGGGATAGGCACAGATACGCAGTATTTT. It specifies CASSREGIGTDTQYF. Variable domain in full (rest from reference TRBV18 and TRBJ2-3): NAGVMQNPRHLVRRRGQEARLRCSPMKGHSHVYWYRQLPEEGLKFMVYLQKENIIDESGMPKERFSAEFPKEGPSILRIQQVVRGDSAAYFCASSREGIGTDTQYFGPGTRLTVL.

This chain links TRBV7-8 with TRBJ2-5; D uncertain. Germline lookup yields CDR1 SGHVS and CDR2 FQNEAQ. The CDR3 runs to 15 residues. With 5 bases removed from V and 2 bases from J, the gap between germline ends came to 15 bases. The CDR3 region has the DNA TGTGCCAGCAGCCGAGGCCGGAGAGTACAAGAGACCCAGTACTTC. It codes for CASSRGRRVQETQYF.

The rearrangement links TRBV7-8 to TRBJ2-1; 9 bases map to TRBD2. This CDR3 has 15 residues. Trimming removed 3 bases from V and 7 bases from J; junction bases left unmatched: 7. Looked up from germline, CDR1 is SGHVS and CDR2 is FQNEAQ. The CDR3 is CASSLREGGFNEQFF. In DNA, the CDR3 is TGTGCCAGCAGCTTGCGGGAGGGTGGTTTTAATGAGCAGTTCTTC.

Turning to this clone: This sample includes further DNA sequences coding for the same CDR3. The chain has TRBV6-5 and TRBJ1-5; 11 positions agree with TRBD1. After removal of 4 bases from V and 7 bases from J, the junction contained 0 bases not matched to a gene. CDR1 is MNHEY and CDR2 is SVGAGI in the germline V gene. CDR3 length: 13 amino acids. The CDR3 bases are TGTGCCAGCAGTTGGGACAGGGGGCAGCCCCAGCATTTT. Its translation is CASSWDRGQPQHF.

V is TRBV11-2 and J is TRBJ2-2; a weak D match, TRBD2 (5 bases). V shed 7 bases and J shed 2 bases, with 11 bases lying between them. The CDR3 runs to 14 residues. Per the germline V gene, CDR1 is SGHAT and CDR2 is FQNNGV. The CDR3 DNA reads TGTGCCAGCATATCAAGCGGCAACACCGGGGAGCTGTTTTTT. Its translation: CASISSGNTGELFF. Together with reference TRBV11-2 and TRBJ2-2, the CDR3 gives the full variable domain: EAGVAQSPRYKIIEKRQSVAFWCNPISGHATLYWYQQILGQGPKLLIQFQNNGVVDDSQLPKDRFSAERLKGVDSTLKIQPAKLEDSAVYLCASISSGNTGELFFGEGSRLTVL.

This chain links TRBV2 with TRBJ2-3; the D gene is possibly TRBD2 (6 bases). V was clipped by 8 bases and J by 5 bases, with 14 bases between them. CDR1 and CDR2 from the germline V gene are SNHLY and FYNNEI. The CDR3 covers 13 residues. CDR3 residues: CASLRQGGDTQYF. CDR3 nucleotides: TGTGCCAGCTTGAGGCAGGGAGGAGATACGCAGTATTTT.

The sample holds one count of this clone. This chain links TRBV9 with TRBJ2-7; TRBD1 matches 7 bases. Germline V gene sequence: CDR1 SGDLS, CDR2 YYNGEE. The V and J ends lost 4 bases and 3 bases, in that order; junction bases with no gene match: 4. This CDR3 contains 13 residues. The DNA for the CDR3 is TGTGCCAGCAGCAAAAGACAGGGCTACGAGCAGTACTTC. The encoded protein is CASSKRQGYEQYF.

The chain couples TRBV10-2 to TRBJ1-2, with unresolved D. The V end was cut by 0 bases, the J end by 2 bases, with 13 bases between. The length of the CDR3 is 16 residues. Germline CDR1 reads WSHSY; CDR2 reads SAAADI. The CDR3 region has the DNA TGCGCCAGCAGTGAGTCACGGGTGGGAGGAAACTATGGCTACACCTTC. Protein: CASSESRVGGNYGYTF.

V is TRBV9 and J is TRBJ2-2, with 14 positions matching TRBD2. The length of the CDR3 is 20 residues. Trimming cost V 4 bases and J 6 bases; bases outside gene matches: 17. Germline CDR1 is SGDLS and CDR2 is YYNGEE. As DNA, the CDR3 is TGTGCCAGCAGCTCCCCCCTCGGGACTAGCGGGAGTATTAACCCCGGGGAGCTGTTTTTT. This translates into CASSSPLGTSGSINPGELFF.

The chain joins TRBV4-3 to TRBJ1-2; D is ambiguous. Trimming took 0 bases from V and 9 from J, leaving 11 bases between them. Per germline, CDR1 LGHNA and CDR2 YSLEER. This CDR3 has 13 residues. Here the CDR3 DNA reads TGCGCCAGCAGCCAAGATAGGGAGGTGAGCTACACCTTC. Protein sequence: CASSQDREVSYTF.

The genes are TRBV30 and TRBJ2-7; a weak D match, TRBD2 (6 bases). This CDR3 is built from 15 residues. Deletions cut 2 bases from V and 0 bases from J, with 14 bases between. Germline V gene data show CDR1 as GTSNPN and CDR2 as SVGIG (reference sequence). DNA of the CDR3: TGTGCCTGGAGTCCCGGGACTTATAGCTCCTACGAGCAGTACTTC. It specifies CAWSPGTYSSYEQYF.

The chain uses TRBV28 and TRBJ2-1; 10 nucleotides align to TRBD2. The germline CDR1 and CDR2 sequences are MDHEN and SYDVKM. This CDR3 spans 16 amino acids. Losses at the gene ends were 5 bases for V and 2 bases for J; bases not matched to a gene: 6. The CDR3 is CASSPAGTSAYNEQFF. The CDR3 nucleotides read TGTGCCAGCAGTCCCGCCGGGACTAGCGCCTACAATGAGCAGTTCTTC.

In this sample, this clone turned up once. This chain uses TRBV7-8 with TRBJ2-7; 8 bases agree with TRBD2. This CDR3 is 14 amino acids long. Germline CDR1 reads SGHVS; CDR2 reads FQNEAQ. V was pared by 7 bases and J by 1 base, with 6 bases of the junction left unmatched. CDR3 DNA sequence: TGTGCCAGCACGCCGACGGGGGGGTCCTACGAGCAGTACTTC. It yields the protein CASTPTGGSYEQYF.

The V and J genes are TRBV3-1 (or the pseudogene TRBV3-2) and TRBJ2-7; 7 bases agree with TRBD2. V was clipped by 3 bases and J by 3 bases; unmatched bases: 5. This CDR3 has 14 residues. From germline, CDR1 is LGHDT and CDR2 YNNKEL (reference sequence). This CDR3 is CASSQAGTNYEQYF. Here the CDR3 DNA reads TGTGCCAGCAGCCAGGCTGGGACTAACTACGAGCAGTACTTC.

The genes are TRBV27 and TRBJ2-3; tentatively, D is TRBD1 (6 bases). Between the trimmed V and J ends, which lost 6 bases and 0 bases, there was a span of 13 bases. This CDR3 has 15 residues. Germline lookup yields CDR1 MNHEY and CDR2 SMNVEV (reference sequence). As DNA, the CDR3 is TGTGCCAGCAGCTGGAGAAGGGGGAGCACAGATACGCAGTATTTT. This gives the protein CASSWRRGSTDTQYF.